These 30 T cell receptor beta chains were sequenced from one sample in a study of identical twins. TCRdb re-analysed the 5' RACE reads in MiXCR, keeping a single row per CDR3 protein. The sample consists of 1.5 million or so distinct CDR3 sequences, 32% of them appearing once. Material for sequencing was cord blood. The receptors were sampled from a newborn girl in good health.

The chain's CDR3 is CASSFRQPINQPQHF. The DNA of the CDR3 is TGTGCCAGCAGTTTCAGACAGCCCATTAATCAGCCCCAGCATTTT. The chain joins TRBV27 to TRBJ1-5, with D possibly TRBD1 on 5 matching bases. Trimming took off 3 bases at V and 4 bases at J, with 13 bases between the two ends. The length of the CDR3 is 15 residues. CDR1 is MNHEY and CDR2 is SMNVEV in the germline V gene (reference sequence).

This chain joins TRBV12-3 or TRBV12-4 and TRBJ1-2, with a tentative D call TRBD1 (6 bases). V was clipped by 6 bases and J by 4 bases, with 12 bases between them. The CDR3 totals 13 residues. CDR3 DNA sequence: TGTGCCAGCAGGGACAGTTGGGGCTATGGCTACACCTTC. Its protein is CASRDSWGYGYTF.

This clonotype occurred a few times. The chain couples TRBV2 to TRBJ2-1, with TRBD2 matching over 14 bases. V trimming: 4 bases; J trimming: 12 bases; junction bases outside the gene matches: 8. The CDR3 length is 15 residues. Germline V gene lookup returns CDR1 SNHLY and CDR2 FYNNEI. Here the CDR3 reads CASSGGTSGSLAQFF. The DNA of the CDR3 is TGTGCCAGCAGTGGGGGGACTAGCGGGAGCTTGGCGCAGTTCTTC.

The chain carries TRBV28 and TRBJ2-5; D tentatively fits TRBD1 or TRBD2 (5 bases each). Trimming removed 4 bases from V and 12 bases from J, with 12 bases in between. There are 11 residues in the CDR3. Germline V gives CDR1 MDHEN, CDR2 SYDVKM. The CDR3 region is CASSYARGEYF. CDR3 DNA sequence: TGTGCCAGCAGTTATGCGCGAGGGGAGTACTTC.

This clonotype was seen a few times. The chain has TRBV11-2 and TRBJ1-2, with 7 bases fitting TRBD1. The V and J ends lost 4 bases and 0 bases, in that order; junction bases with no gene match: 8. Germline values: CDR1 SGHAT, CDR2 FQNNGV. The CDR3 loop spans 16 amino acids. The CDR3 loop reads CASSSYRDRPNYGYTF. CDR3 DNA: TGTGCCAGCAGCTCTTACCGGGACAGACCTAACTATGGCTACACCTTC.

The J gene is TRBJ2-7, the V gene TRBV3-1; D call uncertain. Trimming took off 2 bases at V and 2 bases at J, with 13 bases between the two ends. The CDR3 runs to 15 residues. Germline CDR1 is LGHDT and CDR2 is YNNKEL (reference sequence). In DNA form, the CDR3 reads TGTGCCAGCAGCCAAACTAATGGTCCGACCTACGAGCAGTACTTC. Protein sequence: CASSQTNGPTYEQYF.

This sequence joins TRBV19 and TRBJ2-1, with D possibly TRBD1 on 6 matching bases. This CDR3 contains 15 residues. CDR1 and CDR2 (germline): LNHDA, SQIVND (reference sequence). Trimming stripped 3 bases from V and 4 bases from J, with 13 bases between. CDR3 DNA sequence: TGTGCCAGTAGTATTCGTGGGGGCCTGTACAATGAGCAGTTCTTC. Translation gives CASSIRGGLYNEQFF.

This clonotype was seen a handful of times. CDR3 coding DNA: TGCGCCAGCAGCCACATCGAAGGAGCCAAAAACATTCAGTACTTC. It yields the protein CASSHIEGAKNIQYF. This chain links TRBV4-1 with TRBJ2-4; D gene ambiguous. The germline V and J ends were trimmed by 3 bases and 0 bases, with 9 bases remaining between them. The germline gives CDR1 MGHRA, CDR2 YSYEKL. The CDR3 is 15 amino acids.

This rearrangement joins TRBV5-1 to TRBJ1-6; 7 bases align to TRBD1. CDR1 is SGHRS, CDR2 YFSETQ, per germline. V gave up 0 bases and J gave up 0 bases; unmatched junction bases: 9. The CDR3 has 19 amino acids. The CDR3 spells CASSLDRDSPSSYNSPLHF. As DNA, the CDR3 is TGCGCCAGCAGCTTGGACCGGGACAGTCCAAGCTCCTATAATTCACCCCTCCACTTT.

This clonotype occurred a few times. V usage is TRBV20-1 and J usage is TRBJ2-1; possibly TRBD2 for D (6 bases). The V gene's germline CDR1 is DFQATT and CDR2 SNEGSKA (reference sequence). The V end was cut by 3 bases, the J end by 3 bases, with 18 bases between. The CDR3 covers 16 residues. CDR3 nucleotides: TGCAGTGCTAGGCCCCTCCTAGCGCCCCTCTACAATGAGCAGTTCTTC. It specifies CSARPLLAPLYNEQFF.

This sequence joins TRBV27 and TRBJ2-5; the D gene is possibly TRBD2 (5 bases). The DNA end is a closer match to TRBJ2-7, so the J assignment may be wrong. This CDR3 contains 15 residues. CDR1 is MNHEY, CDR2 SMNVEV, per germline (reference sequence). CDR3 nucleotide sequence: TGTGCCAGCAGCCCGGCGAGACTACCCCAGTACGAGCAGTACTTC. Its protein is CASSPARLPQYEQYF.

The CDR3 bases are TGCAGTGCTAGAGGTTCCAGGTGGGAGCAGTACTTC. This encodes CSARGSRWEQYF. This chain uses TRBV20-1 with TRBJ2-7; D not certain. This CDR3 is 12 amino acids long. V gave up 1 base and J gave up 7 bases, with 11 bases separating them. The germline V gene has CDR1 DFQATT and CDR2 SNEGSKA (reference sequence).

At least ten counts were recorded for this clonotype. The chain has TRBV10-3 and TRBJ1-2; D remains unclear. CDR1 and CDR2 from the germline V gene are ENHRY and SYGVKD. CDR3 length: 12 amino acids. Trimming took off 2 bases at V and 5 bases at J, with 6 bases between the two ends. The CDR3 DNA is TGTGCCATCAGTGAGAGGACGTATGGCTACACCTTC. It specifies CAISERTYGYTF.

The table lists this clonotype with a few counts. The chain combines TRBV29-1 with TRBJ2-7, with 9 nucleotides matching TRBD1. J lost 12 bases, V lost 0 bases, and 3 bases had no gene match. Germline CDR1 and CDR2: SQVTM and ANQGSEA. CDR3 length: 11 amino acids. CDR3 coding DNA: TGCAGCGTTGAAGATCGGGGACAGGGGTACTTC. Translating gives CSVEDRGQGYF.

J is TRBJ1-2 and V is TRBV19; D not certain. Trimming left V 3 bases short and J 6 bases short, with 14 bases between. In germline, CDR1 is LNHDA, CDR2 SQIVND (reference sequence). The length of the CDR3 is 14 residues. The CDR3 reads CASSIGNYGDGYTF. In DNA, the CDR3 is TGTGCCAGTAGTATTGGTAACTACGGAGATGGCTACACCTTC.

This clonotype has more than one count but fewer than ten. V and J are TRBV20-1 and TRBJ2-7; D is undetermined. CDR1 is DFQATT and CDR2 is SNEGSKA in the germline V gene (reference sequence). The CDR3 spans 15 residues. With 1 base removed from V and 2 bases from J, the gap between germline ends came to 15 bases. CDR3 loop: CSARVAIGIPYEQYF. CDR3 DNA: TGCAGTGCTAGAGTGGCCATAGGGATCCCCTACGAGCAGTACTTC.

In the case of this clonotype: Sequence at one end of the junction differs from germline and may be a read error. V gene TRBV7-2 combines with J gene TRBJ2-7; D gene unclear. Germline V gene lookup returns CDR1 SGHTA and CDR2 FQGNSA. This CDR3 spans 14 amino acids. CDR3 in DNA: TGTGCCAGCGGCTTTCTCGCCCCATACTACGAGCAGTACTTC. This translates into CASGFLAPYYEQYF.

The DNA of the CDR3 is TGCAGTGCGACGGGACTAGGGGATACGCAGTATTTT. Translation: CSATGLGDTQYF. This chain connects TRBV20-1 to TRBJ2-3; 8 bases match TRBD2. CDR3 size: 12 residues. V was clipped by 6 bases and J by 6 bases; unmatched bases: 5. Germline CDR1 DFQATT, CDR2 SNEGSKA (reference sequence).

A few counts support this clonotype. The genes are TRBV20-1 and TRBJ2-3; D gene ambiguous. Germline V gene data show CDR1 as DFQATT and CDR2 as SNEGSKA (reference sequence). V shed 6 bases and J shed 3 bases, with 16 bases lying between them. The CDR3 sequence is 14 residues long. The CDR3 sequence is CSADGRRLTDTQYF. The CDR3 nucleotides are TGCAGTGCGGACGGGCGAAGGCTAACAGATACGCAGTATTTT.

A word on this clonotype: The junction and the germline gene differ at one end; a read error may be behind it. This rearrangement joins TRBV18 to TRBJ1-2; 10 bases align to TRBD1. CDR1 KGHSH and CDR2 LQKENI come from the germline V gene. This CDR3 is 17 amino acids long. Written as DNA, the CDR3 is TGTGCCAGCCCACCAGGGGACAGGGGACTAGCTAACTATGGCTACACCTTC. It is translated as CASPPGDRGLANYGYTF.

J is TRBJ2-6 and V is TRBV6-5; 15 nucleotides align to TRBD2. The length of the CDR3 is 20 residues. After removal of 0 bases from V and 3 bases from J, the junction contained 6 bases not matched to a gene. Per germline, CDR1 MNHEY and CDR2 SVGAGI. CDR3: CASSYSFGLAGGLGANVLTF. CDR3 sequence (DNA): TGTGCCAGCAGTTACTCGTTCGGACTAGCGGGAGGGCTTGGGGCCAACGTCCTGACTTTC.

The chain joins TRBV11-2 to TRBJ2-1, with D possibly matching TRBD2 (6 bases). The CDR3 consists of 14 residues. Trimming shortened V by 2 bases and J by 6 bases, and 11 bases separated the two germline ends. CDR1 and CDR2 from the germline V gene are SGHAT and FQNNGV. The CDR3 is CASSLTSPSNEQFF. The CDR3 nucleotides are TGTGCCAGCAGCTTAACTAGCCCCTCCAATGAGCAGTTCTTC.

This clonotype was seen ten or more times. This chain links TRBV5-1 with TRBJ2-4, with a weak D call TRBD1 (5 bases). The V end lost 0 bases, the J end lost 1 base, and 23 bases lay between the germline ends. Per the germline V gene, CDR1 is SGHRS and CDR2 is YFSETQ. This CDR3 is built from 20 residues. DNA for the CDR3: TGCGCCAGCAGCTTGGTACCGGTCCCTCAGGGCGAGTGGGCCAAAAACATTCAGTACTTC. Translated, it gives CASSLVPVPQGEWAKNIQYF.

This clonotype occurred a few times. V and J are TRBV5-1 and TRBJ1-1; the D gene is possibly TRBD1 (6 bases). CDR3 size: 16 residues. Between the trimmed V and J ends, which lost 5 bases and 0 bases, there was a span of 17 bases. Germline V CDR1 and CDR2: SGHRS, YFSETQ. CDR3: CASRREGHSMNTEAFF. The CDR3 region has the DNA TGCGCCAGCAGAAGGGAGGGACACTCCATGAACACTGAAGCTTTCTTT. The complete variable domain, with remaining parts taken from reference TRBV5-1 and TRBJ1-1, reads KAGVTQTPRYLIKTRGQQVTLSCSPISGHRSVSWYQQTPGQGLQFLFEYFSETQRNKGNFPGRFSGRQFSNSRSEMNVSTLELGDSALYLCASRREGHSMNTEAFFGQGTRLTVV.

The chain is built from TRBV3-1 and TRBJ1-1; unclear D gene. The germline V gene has CDR1 LGHDT and CDR2 YNNKEL (reference sequence). The CDR3 loop spans 14 amino acids. V lost 1 base to trimming and J lost 1 base, with 7 bases between them. CDR3 in DNA: TGTGCCAGCAGCCAAGGATTGCAGAACACTGAAGCTTTCTTT. It yields the protein CASSQGLQNTEAFF.

The rearrangement uses TRBV6-1 and TRBJ1-2; tentatively, D is TRBD1 (5 bases). V gave up 1 base and J gave up 4 bases, with 10 bases separating them. CDR1 and CDR2 (germline): MNHNS, SASEGT. The CDR3 totals 14 residues. The CDR3 DNA is TGTGCCAGCAGTGAAGGACGGGACTCCTATGGCTACACCTTC. Its protein is CASSEGRDSYGYTF.

This clonotype was found a few times. The J gene is TRBJ1-2, the V gene TRBV27, with D possibly matching TRBD1 (5 bases). The germline CDR1 and CDR2 sequences are MNHEY and SMNVEV (reference sequence). The CDR3 length is 14 residues. Trimming took 5 bases from V and 8 from J, leaving 18 bases between them. The CDR3 region is CASSPPGLVRGYTF. The CDR3 DNA is TGTGCCAGCAGTCCCCCGGGACTCGTAAGAGGCTACACCTTC.

About this clonotype: A junction end diverges from the germline sequence, so it may reflect a read error. The V and J genes are TRBV27 and TRBJ1-6; 11 bases are a match to TRBD1. The germline gives CDR1 MNHEY, CDR2 SMNVEV (reference sequence). The CDR3 is made up of 16 amino acids. For the CDR3, the DNA is TGTGTCAGCAGTTTACGGTGGGGACAGGGGGAATTACCCCTCCACTTT. This gives the protein CVSSLRWGQGELPLHF.

This clonotype was seen a few times. V and J are TRBV27 and TRBJ2-7; the D gene is possibly TRBD2 (6 bases). CDR3 size: 11 residues. Germline CDR1 MNHEY, CDR2 SMNVEV (reference sequence). V lost 11 bases and J lost 5, with 13 bases in between. CDR3 residues: CASSGPNEQYF. Written as DNA, the CDR3 is TGTGCCTCAAGCGGGCCAAACGAGCAGTACTTC.

The V and J genes are TRBV20-1 and TRBJ1-4, with D uncertain. CDR3 length equals 13 residues. Germline CDR1 and CDR2: DFQATT and SNEGSKA (reference sequence). Trimming left V 3 bases short and J 7 bases short, with 12 bases between. The CDR3 bases are TGCAGTGCTAGTAGCGGGGATGTTGAAAAACTGTTTTTT. Its protein is CSASSGDVEKLFF.